There are a few counts of the clone carrying this T cell receptor (beta chain). Its antigen is currently unknown. This entry belongs to a study of cytomegalovirus exposure and HLA in healthy donors. Researchers ran the PCR with 60 Vbeta and 13 Jbeta primers. Profiling relied on immunoSEQ multiplex PCR, and the TCRdb table lists in-frame clones only, not all of them. In the table there are some 160,000 clones, under 90% of which are singletons. V was pared by 2 bases and J by 3 bases, with 14 bases between. CDR1 and CDR2 from the germline V gene are SGDLS and YYNGEE. The CDR3 loop spans 15 amino acids. Study-wide findings and caveats: In a later analysis, specific HLA alleles were associated with 15,000 to 20,000 TCR beta sequences at a 0.05 false discovery rate. In a later analysis, several top co-occurrence clusters appeared linked to parvovirus B19, influenza, CMV and Epstein-Barr virus. Whilst most TCR sequences proved rare, a subset of public TCRs occurred across many donors. The availability of immune exposure information extended only to CMV serostatus.

The genes are TRBV9 and TRBJ1-1; D unresolved. This TCR came from a boy between 2 and 10 years old in good health and CMV-seronegative. Sequenced material: PBMCs. Here the CDR3 reads CASSVLLARDTEAFF. CDR3 in DNA: TGTGCCAGCAGCGTCCTGCTCGCCCGCGACACTGAAGCTTTCTTT.